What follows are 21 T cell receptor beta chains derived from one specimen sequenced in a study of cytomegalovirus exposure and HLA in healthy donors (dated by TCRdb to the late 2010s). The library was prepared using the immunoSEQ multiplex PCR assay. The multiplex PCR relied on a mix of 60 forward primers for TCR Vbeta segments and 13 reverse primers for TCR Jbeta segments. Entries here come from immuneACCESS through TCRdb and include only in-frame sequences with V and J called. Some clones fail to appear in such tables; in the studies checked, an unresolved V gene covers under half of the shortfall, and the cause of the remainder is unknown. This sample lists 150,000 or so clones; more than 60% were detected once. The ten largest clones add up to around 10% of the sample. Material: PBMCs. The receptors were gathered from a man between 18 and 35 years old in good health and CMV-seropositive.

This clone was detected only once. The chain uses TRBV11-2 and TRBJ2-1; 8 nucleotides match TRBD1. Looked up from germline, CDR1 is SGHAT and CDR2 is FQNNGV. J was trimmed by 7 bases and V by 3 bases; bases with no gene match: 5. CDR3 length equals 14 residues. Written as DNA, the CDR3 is TGTGCCAGCAGCTTCCTAAGGACAGGGAATGAGCAGTTCTTC. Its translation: CASSFLRTGNEQFF.

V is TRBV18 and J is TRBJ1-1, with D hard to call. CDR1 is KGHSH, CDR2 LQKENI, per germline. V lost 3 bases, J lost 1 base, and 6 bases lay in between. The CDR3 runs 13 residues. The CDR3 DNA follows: TGTGCCAGCTCACCCTCAGGGAACACTGAAGCTTTCTTT. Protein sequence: CASSPSGNTEAFF. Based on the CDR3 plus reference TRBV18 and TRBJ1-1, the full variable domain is NAGVMQNPRHLVRRRGQEARLRCSPMKGHSHVYWYRQLPEEGLKFMVYLQKENIIDESGMPKERFSAEFPKEGPSILRIQQVVRGDSAAYFCASSPSGNTEAFFGQGTRLTVV.

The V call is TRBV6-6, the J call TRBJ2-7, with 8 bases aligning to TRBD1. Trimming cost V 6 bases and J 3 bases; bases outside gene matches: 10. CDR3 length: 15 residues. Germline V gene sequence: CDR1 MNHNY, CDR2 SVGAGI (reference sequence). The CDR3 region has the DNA TGTGCCAGCAGGTCAGGACAGGGAGCCCGCTACGAGCAGTACTTC. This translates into CASRSGQGARYEQYF.

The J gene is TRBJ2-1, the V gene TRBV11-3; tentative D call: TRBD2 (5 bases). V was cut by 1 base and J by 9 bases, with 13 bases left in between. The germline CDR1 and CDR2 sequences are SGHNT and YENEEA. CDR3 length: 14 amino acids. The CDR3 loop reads CASSLGVARREQFF. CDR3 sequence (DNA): TGTGCCAGCAGCTTAGGAGTAGCGCGCCGTGAGCAGTTCTTC.

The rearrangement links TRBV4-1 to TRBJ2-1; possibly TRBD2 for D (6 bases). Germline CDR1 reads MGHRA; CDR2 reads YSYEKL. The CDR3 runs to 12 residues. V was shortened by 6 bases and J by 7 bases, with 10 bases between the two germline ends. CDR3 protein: CASRGRSNEQFF. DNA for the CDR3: TGCGCCAGCAGAGGGAGGTCTAATGAGCAGTTCTTC.

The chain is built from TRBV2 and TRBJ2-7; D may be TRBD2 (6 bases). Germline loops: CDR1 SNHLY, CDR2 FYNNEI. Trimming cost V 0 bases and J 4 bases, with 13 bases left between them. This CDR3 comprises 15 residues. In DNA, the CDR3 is TGTGCCAGCAGTGAAGCGCAGGTAGCGGAGTACGAGCAGTACTTC. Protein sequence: CASSEAQVAEYEQYF.

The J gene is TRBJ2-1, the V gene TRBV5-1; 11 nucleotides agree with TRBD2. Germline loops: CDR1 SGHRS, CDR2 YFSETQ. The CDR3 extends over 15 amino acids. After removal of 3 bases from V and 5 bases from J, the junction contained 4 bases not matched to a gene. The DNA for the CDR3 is TGCGCCAGCAGCTCCCGACTAGCGGGGCACAATGAGCAGTTCTTC. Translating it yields CASSSRLAGHNEQFF.

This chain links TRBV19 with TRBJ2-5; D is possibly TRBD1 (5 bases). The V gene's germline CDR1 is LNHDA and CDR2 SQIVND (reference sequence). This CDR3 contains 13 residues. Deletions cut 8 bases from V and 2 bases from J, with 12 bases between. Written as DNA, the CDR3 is TGTGCCAGTTCGGACACCCTTCAAGAGACCCAGTACTTC. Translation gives CASSDTLQETQYF.

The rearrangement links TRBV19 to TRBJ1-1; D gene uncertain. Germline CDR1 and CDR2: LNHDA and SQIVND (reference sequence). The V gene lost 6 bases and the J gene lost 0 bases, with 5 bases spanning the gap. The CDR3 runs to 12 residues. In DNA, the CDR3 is TGTGCCAGTAGAGCGATGAACACTGAAGCTTTCTTT. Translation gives CASRAMNTEAFF. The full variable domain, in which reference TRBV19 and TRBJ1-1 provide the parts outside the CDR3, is DGGITQSPKYLFRKEGQNVTLSCEQNLNHDAMYWYRQDPGQGLRLIYYSQIVNDFQKGDIAEGYSVSREKKESFPLTVTSAQKNPTAFYLCASRAMNTEAFFGQGTRLTVV.

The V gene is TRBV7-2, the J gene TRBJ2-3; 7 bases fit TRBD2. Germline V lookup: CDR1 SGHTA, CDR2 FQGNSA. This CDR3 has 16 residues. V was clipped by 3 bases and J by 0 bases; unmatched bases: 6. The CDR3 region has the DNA TGTGCCAGCAGCTTCTCCGCTAGCGGTAGCACAGATACGCAGTATTTT. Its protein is CASSFSASGSTDTQYF. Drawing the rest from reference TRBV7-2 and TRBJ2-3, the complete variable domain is GAGVSQSPSNKVTEKGKDVELRCDPISGHTALYWYRQSLGQGLEFLIYFQGNSAPDKSGLPSDRFSAERTGGSVSTLTIQRTQQEDSAVYLCASSFSASGSTDTQYFGPGTRLTVL.

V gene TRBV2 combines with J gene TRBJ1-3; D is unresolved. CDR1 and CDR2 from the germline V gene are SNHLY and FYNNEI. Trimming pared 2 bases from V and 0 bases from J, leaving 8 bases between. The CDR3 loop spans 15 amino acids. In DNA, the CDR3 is TGTGCCAGCAGTGAACGGGGTTCCTCTGGAAACACCATATATTTT. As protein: CASSERGSSGNTIYF.

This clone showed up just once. This chain's CDR3 is CASSYEGAGVVGYTF. CDR3 nucleotide sequence: TGTGCCAGCAGTTACGAAGGGGCAGGGGTTGTTGGCTACACCTTC. The J gene is TRBJ1-2, the V gene TRBV6-5; D perhaps matches TRBD1 (6 bases). Germline-derived CDR1 and CDR2 are MNHEY and SVGAGI. Trimming stripped 2 bases from V and 7 bases from J, with 17 bases between. This CDR3 spans 15 amino acids.

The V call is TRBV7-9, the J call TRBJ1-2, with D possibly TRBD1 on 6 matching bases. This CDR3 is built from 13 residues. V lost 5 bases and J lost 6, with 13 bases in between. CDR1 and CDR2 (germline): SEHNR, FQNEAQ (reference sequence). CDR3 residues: CASSHGGADGYTF. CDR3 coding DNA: TGTGCCAGCAGCCATGGGGGGGCGGATGGCTACACCTTC.

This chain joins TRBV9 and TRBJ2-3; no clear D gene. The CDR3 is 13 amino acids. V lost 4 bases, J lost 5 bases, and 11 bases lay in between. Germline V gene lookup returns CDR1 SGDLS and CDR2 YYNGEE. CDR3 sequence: CASSPPRVDTQYF. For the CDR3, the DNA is TGTGCCAGCAGCCCACCTCGGGTAGATACGCAGTATTTT.

The CDR3 reads CASSEWQGNSNQPQHF. DNA of the CDR3: TGTGCCAGCAGTGAATGGCAGGGGAATAGCAATCAGCCCCAGCATTTT. The V and J genes are TRBV6-1 and TRBJ1-5; D is possibly TRBD1 (6 bases). V shed 2 bases and J shed 0 bases, with 11 bases lying between them. CDR1 MNHNS and CDR2 SASEGT come from the germline V gene. The CDR3 has 16 amino acids.

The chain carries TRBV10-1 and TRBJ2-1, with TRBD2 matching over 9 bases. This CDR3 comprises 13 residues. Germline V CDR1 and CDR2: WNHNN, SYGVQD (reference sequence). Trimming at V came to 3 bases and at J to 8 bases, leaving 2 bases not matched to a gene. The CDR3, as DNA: TGCGCCAGCAGTGACCTAGCGGGATATGAGCAGTTCTTC. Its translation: CASSDLAGYEQFF.

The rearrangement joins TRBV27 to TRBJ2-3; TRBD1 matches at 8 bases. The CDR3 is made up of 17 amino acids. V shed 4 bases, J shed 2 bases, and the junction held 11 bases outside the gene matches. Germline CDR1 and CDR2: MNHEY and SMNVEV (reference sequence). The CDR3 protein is CASSSKTDREDTDTQYF. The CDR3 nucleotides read TGTGCCAGCAGTTCCAAGACGGACAGGGAAGACACAGATACGCAGTATTTT.

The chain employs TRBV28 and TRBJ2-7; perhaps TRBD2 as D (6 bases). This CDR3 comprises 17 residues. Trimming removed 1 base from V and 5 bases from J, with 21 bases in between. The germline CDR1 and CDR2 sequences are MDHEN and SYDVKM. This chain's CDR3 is CASSLFSLGGRFNEQYF. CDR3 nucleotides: TGTGCCAGCAGTTTATTTTCTTTAGGTGGGAGGTTCAACGAGCAGTACTTC. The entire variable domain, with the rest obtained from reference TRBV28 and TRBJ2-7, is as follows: DVKVTQSSRYLVKRTGEKVFLECVQDMDHENMFWYRQDPGLGLRLIYFSYDVKMKEKGDIPEGYSVSREKKERFSLILESASTNQTSMYLCASSLFSLGGRFNEQYFGPGTRLTVT.

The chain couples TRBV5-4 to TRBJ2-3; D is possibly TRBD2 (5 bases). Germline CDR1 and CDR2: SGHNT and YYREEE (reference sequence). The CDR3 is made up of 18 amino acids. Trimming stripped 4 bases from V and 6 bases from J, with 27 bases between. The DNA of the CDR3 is TGTGCCAGCAGCGGAACCTCCCCGTCCAGCGGTCCTGGGGATACGCAGTATTTT. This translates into CASSGTSPSSGPGDTQYF.

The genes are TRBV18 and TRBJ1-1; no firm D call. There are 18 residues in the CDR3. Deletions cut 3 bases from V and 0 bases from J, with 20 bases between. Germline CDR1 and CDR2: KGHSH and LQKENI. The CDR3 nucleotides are TGTGCCAGCTCACCGCGAGAGGGAACGAGACGCATGAACACTGAAGCTTTCTTT. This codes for CASSPREGTRRMNTEAFF.

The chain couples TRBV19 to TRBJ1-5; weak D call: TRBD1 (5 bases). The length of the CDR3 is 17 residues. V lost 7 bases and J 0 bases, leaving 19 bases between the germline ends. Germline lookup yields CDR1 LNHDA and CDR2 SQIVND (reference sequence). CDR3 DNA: TGTGCCAGTACCTCGCCCCGGGGGGTATATAGCAATCAGCCCCAGCATTTT. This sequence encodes CASTSPRGVYSNQPQHF.